This T cell receptor (beta chain) is drawn from a study of T-cell memory formation after mild COVID-19. Study findings and constraints: Contracting CD4+ clones were located mainly in CM and EM, and CD8+ clones in EMRA.

The CDR3 consists of 13 residues. The germline gives CDR1 SGDLS, CDR2 YYNGEE. Trimming took 1 base from V and 7 from J, leaving 11 bases between them. With respect to this clonotype: Antigen: not known.

Constant-segment-primed 5'RACE gave TCR alpha and TCR beta cDNA libraries with sample barcodes and UMIs. MiXCR, run by TCRdb on the 5' RACE reads, gives a single entry per CDR3 protein. The table lists under 300,000 distinct CDR3 sequences, roughly 17% of them singletons. The rearrangement links TRBV9 to TRBJ1-1, with D possibly being TRBD1 (5 bases). The specimen sequenced was PBMCs or a T cell subset sorted from them (not recorded which). This receptor was identified in a young man who had mild COVID-19 (a few samples of this study predate the infection). Cell type and time point are not known. CDR3 protein: CASSVWGESEAFF. Here the CDR3 DNA reads TGTGCCAGCAGCGTATGGGGGGAGAGTGAAGCTTTCTTT.